The 20 T cell receptor beta chains below were found in one sample sequenced in a study of blood T cell repertoires in COVID-19. Libraries were prepared by immunoSEQ multiplex PCR; TCRdb keeps only in-frame clonotypes and omits some of them. Among over 350,000 clones listed, 70% to 90% were seen once. Sequencing input: PBMCs or T cells enriched from blood (not recorded which). These receptors originate from a woman in her twenties or thirties with acute COVID-19.

The chain recombines TRBV5-3 with TRBJ2-3; 8 bases agree with TRBD2. TRBV5-3 is placed among ORFs of uncertain function. The CDR3 totals 21 residues. V was pared by 4 bases and J by 2 bases, with 24 bases of the junction left unmatched. CDR3 protein: CARSRQIPFAGKRGTTDTQYF. The DNA of the CDR3 is TGTGCCAGAAGCCGGCAAATACCCTTCGCGGGCAAGCGGGGGACCACAGATACGCAGTATTTT.

The chain recombines TRBV5-6 with TRBJ2-7; a possible D gene is TRBD1 (5 bases). V lost 3 bases and J lost 7, with 17 bases in between. CDR3 length: 14 residues. The germline V gene encodes CDR1 SGHDT and CDR2 YYEEEE. The CDR3 sequence: CASSSKMGPWEQYF. The CDR3 coding sequence is TGTGCCAGCAGCTCCAAGATGGGGCCGTGGGAGCAGTACTTC.

A few counts support this clone. This chain uses TRBV2 with TRBJ1-1; 10 positions match TRBD1. The CDR3 runs to 15 residues. The J segment lost 1 base and the V segment lost 5 bases, leaving 4 bases of the junction unmatched. The germline gives CDR1 SNHLY, CDR2 FYNNEI. The CDR3 DNA reads as TGTGCCAGCAGTCGACAGGGGGCCCGGAACACTGAAGCTTTCTTT. Translating it yields CASSRQGARNTEAFF.

This clone was recorded once. The chain uses TRBV6-5 and TRBJ2-7; a possible D gene is TRBD1 (6 bases). Trimming pared 7 bases from V and 2 bases from J, leaving 12 bases between. CDR1 is MNHEY and CDR2 is SVGAGI in the germline V gene. This CDR3 is 13 amino acids long. CDR3: CASKQGSTYEQYF. Here the CDR3 DNA reads TGTGCCAGCAAACAGGGCTCTACCTACGAGCAGTACTTC.

This rearrangement joins TRBV7-9 to TRBJ2-5, with 9 bases aligning to TRBD1. Germline values: CDR1 SEHNR, CDR2 FQNEAQ (reference sequence). The V segment lost 5 bases and the J segment 4 bases; nucleotides outside the gene matches: 20. The CDR3 sequence is 19 residues long. The CDR3 is CASSPSRKPGQGVLETQYF. The CDR3 DNA follows: TGTGCCAGCAGCCCATCAAGGAAACCGGGACAGGGTGTATTAGAGACCCAGTACTTC.

The chain combines TRBV19 with TRBJ2-1; TRBD2 matches 11 bases. V shed 4 bases, J shed 9 bases, and the junction held 11 bases outside the gene matches. The CDR3 has 16 residues. Germline V gene lookup returns CDR1 LNHDA and CDR2 SQIVND (reference sequence). The CDR3 sequence is CASSTRLAGYPGEQFF. DNA for the CDR3: TGTGCCAGTAGTACCCGACTAGCGGGGTACCCGGGTGAGCAGTTCTTC.

V is TRBV5-1 and J is TRBJ2-3; 9 nucleotides match TRBD2. J gave up 0 bases and V 4 bases, and 6 bases lay outside the gene matches. The CDR3 has 16 residues. The germline CDR1 and CDR2 sequences are SGHRS and YFSETQ. CDR3 sequence (DNA): TGCGCCAGCAGCCCCGATAGCGGGGGCAGCACAGATACGCAGTATTTT. Translated, it gives CASSPDSGGSTDTQYF.

The genes are TRBV18 and TRBJ1-1; possible D gene TRBD1, 5 bases. CDR3 length: 12 amino acids. The germline CDR1 and CDR2 sequences are KGHSH and LQKENI. Trimming removed 0 bases at V and 7 bases at J, with 6 bases between. The CDR3 protein is CASSPPDIEAFF. CDR3 sequence (DNA): TGTGCCAGCTCACCACCGGACATTGAAGCTTTCTTT. The full variable domain, with the rest looked up from reference TRBV18 and TRBJ1-1, is NAGVMQNPRHLVRRRGQEARLRCSPMKGHSHVYWYRQLPEEGLKFMVYLQKENIIDESGMPKERFSAEFPKEGPSILRIQQVVRGDSAAYFCASSPPDIEAFFGQGTRLTVV.

V gene TRBV18 combines with J gene TRBJ2-2, with TRBD1 matching over 10 bases. The CDR3 is 16 amino acids. The ends lost 0 bases at V and 7 bases at J; junction bases unmatched: 5. CDR1 and CDR2 from the germline V gene are KGHSH and LQKENI. This CDR3 reads CASSPPRDRGIGELFF. The CDR3 bases are TGTGCCAGCTCACCACCGAGGGACAGGGGAATCGGGGAGCTGTTTTTT. Full variable domain (outside the CDR3, taken from reference TRBV18 and TRBJ2-2): NAGVMQNPRHLVRRRGQEARLRCSPMKGHSHVYWYRQLPEEGLKFMVYLQKENIIDESGMPKERFSAEFPKEGPSILRIQQVVRGDSAAYFCASSPPRDRGIGELFFGEGSRLTVL.

This clone occurred a few times. The chain joins TRBV11-2 to TRBJ2-7; 11 nucleotides agree with TRBD2. Germline V gives CDR1 SGHAT, CDR2 FQNNGV. J was trimmed by 1 base and V by 9 bases; bases with no gene match: 5. The CDR3 runs to 14 residues. The CDR3 is CARRGLAASYEQYF. The DNA of the CDR3 is TGTGCCAGGAGGGGACTAGCGGCGTCCTACGAGCAGTACTTC.

The J gene is TRBJ2-3, the V gene TRBV5-1; D is possibly TRBD1 (5 bases). This CDR3 spans 16 amino acids. Germline-derived CDR1 and CDR2 are SGHRS and YFSETQ. With 2 bases removed from V and 1 base from J, the gap between germline ends came to 14 bases. CDR3 amino acids: CASSLSRQGGTDTQYF. Here the CDR3 DNA reads TGCGCCAGCAGCTTAAGTAGGCAGGGCGGCACAGATACGCAGTATTTT.

In DNA form, the CDR3 reads TGTGCCAGCAGCCCTAGCGGGGGGGCTTCCTACAATGAGCAGTTCTTC. Its translation: CASSPSGGASYNEQFF. The gene calls are TRBV7-2 and TRBJ2-1; 12 bases map to TRBD2. Germline V CDR1 and CDR2: SGHTA, FQGNSA. The V gene end was trimmed by 5 bases and the J gene end by 1 base; junction bases not matched to a gene: 3. The CDR3 extends over 16 amino acids.

The V and J genes are TRBV18 and TRBJ1-1, with 7 nucleotides matching TRBD1. The germline V gene has CDR1 KGHSH and CDR2 LQKENI. The CDR3 is made up of 15 amino acids. J lost 2 bases, V lost 1 base, and 4 bases had no gene match. The CDR3 region has the DNA TGTGCCAGCTCACCACAGAGGGGGCCCAACACTGAAGCTTTCTTT. Amino acids: CASSPQRGPNTEAFF.

CDR3 loop: CAWRRGGGYTF. The CDR3 region has the DNA TGTGCCTGGAGAAGGGGAGGTGGCTACACCTTC. V is TRBV30 and J is TRBJ1-2; tentative D call: TRBD1 (5 bases). Germline V gives CDR1 GTSNPN, CDR2 SVGIG (reference sequence). The length of the CDR3 is 11 residues. V dropped 3 bases and J dropped 7 bases, with 9 bases sitting between them.

J is TRBJ1-2 and V is TRBV7-9, with 8 bases that match TRBD1. The CDR3 is 14 residues long. V lost 5 bases to trimming and J lost 2 bases; unmatched junction nucleotides: 4. In germline, CDR1 is SEHNR, CDR2 FQNEAQ (reference sequence). In DNA form, the CDR3 reads TGTGCCAGCAGCCAAACAGGGGGGAACTATGGCTACACCTTC. Its translation: CASSQTGGNYGYTF. Using reference TRBV7-9 and TRBJ1-2 for the parts outside the CDR3, the full variable domain is DTGVSQNPRHKITKRGQNVTFRCDPISEHNRLYWYRQTLGQGPEFLTYFQNEAQLEKSRLLSDRFSAERPKGSFSTLEIQRTEQGDSAMYLCASSQTGGNYGYTFGSGTRLTVV.

This chain uses TRBV3-1 (or the pseudogene TRBV3-2) with TRBJ1-5; perhaps TRBD1 as D (6 bases). This CDR3 is built from 17 residues. Germline V gene sequence: CDR1 LGHDT, CDR2 YNNKEL (reference sequence). V was trimmed by 4 bases and J by 4 bases, leaving 20 bases between them. This CDR3 reads CASSLGGAGATNQPQHF. The CDR3 nucleotides read TGTGCCAGCAGCCTGGGTGGGGCAGGGGCTACTAATCAGCCCCAGCATTTT.

CDR3 protein: CSVELQGKETQYF. The CDR3 nucleotides read TGCAGCGTTGAGCTTCAGGGGAAGGAGACCCAGTACTTC. The V gene is TRBV29-1, the J gene TRBJ2-5, with D possibly matching TRBD1 (6 bases). Per the germline V gene, CDR1 is SQVTM and CDR2 is ANQGSEA. Deletions cut 3 bases from V and 5 bases from J, with 13 bases between. The CDR3 is 13 residues long.

Note on this clone: The sample carries other DNA sequences with the same CDR3. This rearrangement joins TRBV5-1 to TRBJ2-1; D uncertain. The V and J ends lost 3 bases and 6 bases respectively, with 10 bases between them. Germline-derived CDR1 and CDR2 are SGHRS and YFSETQ. This CDR3 spans 13 amino acids. The CDR3 protein is CASSSLAGNEQFF. The CDR3 DNA is TGCGCCAGCAGCTCATTGGCAGGCAATGAGCAGTTCTTC.

This rearrangement joins TRBV5-6 to TRBJ1-1; D is perhaps TRBD1 (5 bases). V lost 0 bases and J lost 5, with 11 bases in between. The V gene's germline CDR1 is SGHDT and CDR2 YYEEEE. The CDR3 runs to 14 residues. The CDR3 protein is CASSLERGRTEAFF. The CDR3 nucleotides are TGTGCCAGCAGCTTGGAGCGGGGCCGGACTGAAGCTTTCTTT.

The chain combines TRBV4-1 with TRBJ1-4; 7 nucleotides line up with TRBD1. Trimming at V came to 0 bases and at J to 8 bases, leaving 3 bases not matched to a gene. Germline assignment: CDR1 MGHRA and CDR2 YSYEKL. The CDR3 has 14 amino acids. The CDR3 reads CASSQDIQGEKLFF. The CDR3 nucleotides are TGCGCCAGCAGCCAAGATATACAGGGGGAAAAACTGTTTTTT.